The sequence of this T cell receptor (beta chain) was determined in a study of CD8+CD57+ T cells in acquired aplastic anemia. The template used for profiling TCR beta VDJ and CDR3 was genomic DNA. TCRdb re-called the reads through MiXCR, storing one row per CDR3 protein. The repertoire holds more than 150,000 distinct CDR3 sequences, with roughly 50% as singletons. For sequencing, patients were chosen who had shown expansion of CD8+CD57+ cells by flow cytometry. There are a few counts of this clonotype. This receptor was taken from a human donor with aplastic anemia. Input material: sorted CD4+, CD8+, or CD8+CD57+ T cells (not recorded which) from PBMCs.

The CDR3 region is CASSRGLADYNEQFF. DNA for the CDR3: TGTGCCAGCAGCCGGGGACTAGCGGATTACAATGAGCAGTTCTTC. The gene calls are TRBV3-1 and TRBJ2-1, with TRBD2 matching 11 bases. The CDR3 totals 15 residues. Trimming at V came to 4 bases and at J to 4 bases, leaving 3 bases not matched to a gene. The V gene's germline CDR1 is LGHDT and CDR2 YNNKEL (reference sequence).